This T cell receptor (beta chain) comes out of a study of T-cell reconstitution after alpha-beta-depleted transplantation in children. The germline gives CDR1 SGHRS, CDR2 YFSETQ. This CDR3 contains 15 residues. With 4 bases clipped from V and 3 bases from J, the junction kept 8 bases outside the gene matches. Preparation of the TCRbeta library used unique molecular identifiers. One entry per CDR3 protein, called by TCRdb with MiXCR from the PCR reads. The sample carries some 830,000 distinct CDR3 sequences, roughly 15% recorded once. The J gene is TRBJ2-7, the V gene TRBV5-1; 9 bases line up with TRBD1. This material consisted of PBMCs, mostly from graft donor cells, taken 360 days after TCRalphabeta/CD19-depleted stem cell transplant. The source of this sequence is a male patient younger than 18 who had a stem cell transplant for acute lymphoblastic leukemia, so the T cells may come from the graft donor. The CDR3 region is CASSVAGTGFYEQYF. The CDR3 DNA follows: TGCGCCAGCAGCGTGGCCGGGACAGGGTTCTACGAGCAGTACTTC.